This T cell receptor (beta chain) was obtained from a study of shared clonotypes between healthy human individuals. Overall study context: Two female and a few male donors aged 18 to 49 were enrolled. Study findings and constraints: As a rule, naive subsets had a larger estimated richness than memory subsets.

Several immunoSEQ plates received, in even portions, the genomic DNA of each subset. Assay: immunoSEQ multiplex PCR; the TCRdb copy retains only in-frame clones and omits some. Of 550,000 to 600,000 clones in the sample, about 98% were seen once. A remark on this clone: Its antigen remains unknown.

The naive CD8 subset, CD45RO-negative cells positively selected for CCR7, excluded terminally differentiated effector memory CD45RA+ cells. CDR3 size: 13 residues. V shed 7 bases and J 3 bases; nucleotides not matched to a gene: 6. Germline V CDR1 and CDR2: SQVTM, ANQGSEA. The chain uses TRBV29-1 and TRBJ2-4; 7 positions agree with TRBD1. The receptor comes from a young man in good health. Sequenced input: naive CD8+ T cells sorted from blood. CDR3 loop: CSATGLDKNIQYF. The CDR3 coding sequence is TGCAGCGCGACAGGGTTGGACAAAAACATTCAGTACTTC. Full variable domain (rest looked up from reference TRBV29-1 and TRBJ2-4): SAVISQKPSRDICQRGTSLTIQCQVDSQVTMMFWYRQQPGQSLTLIATANQGSEATYESGFVIDKFPISRPNLTFSTLTVSNMSPEDSSIYLCSATGLDKNIQYFGAGTRLSVL.